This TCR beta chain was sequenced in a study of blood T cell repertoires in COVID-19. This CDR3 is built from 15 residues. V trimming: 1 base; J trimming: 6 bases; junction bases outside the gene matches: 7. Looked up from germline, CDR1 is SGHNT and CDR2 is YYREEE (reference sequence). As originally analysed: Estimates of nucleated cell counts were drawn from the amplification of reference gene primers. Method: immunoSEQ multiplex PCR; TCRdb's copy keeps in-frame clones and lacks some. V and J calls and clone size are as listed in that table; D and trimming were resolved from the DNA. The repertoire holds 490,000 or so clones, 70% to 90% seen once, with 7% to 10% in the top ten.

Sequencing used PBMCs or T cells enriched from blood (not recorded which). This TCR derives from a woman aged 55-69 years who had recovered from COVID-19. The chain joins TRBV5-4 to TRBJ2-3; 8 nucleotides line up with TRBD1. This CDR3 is CASSLRQGAADTQYF. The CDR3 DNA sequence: TGTGCCAGCAGCTTGAGGCAGGGGGCGGCGGATACGCAGTATTTT.